This record concerns one TCR beta chain sequence. The sample belongs to a study of beta chain features in type 1 diabetes. Cells sorted by CD45RO/CCR7/CD25/CD127/CD95/CD27 comprised CD4+ naive, central memory, regulatory and stem cell-like memory cells. Reverse transcription of all isolated RNA meant that expressed TCRB transcripts were sequenced. Assay used: immunoSEQ multiplex PCR; TCRdb lists only in-frame clones, some missing. The data hold roughly 450,000 clones, with approximately 15% observed a single time. Per germline, CDR1 SGHVS and CDR2 FQNEAQ. There are 12 residues in the CDR3. V was cut by 2 bases and J by 6 bases, with 5 bases left in between.

This chain uses TRBV7-8 with TRBJ2-1; D is unresolved. What was sequenced was naive CD4+ T cells from blood. This clonotype was obtained from a man aged 25-45 years in good health. The CDR3, as DNA: TGTGCCAGCAGCTTAAGTATCAATGAGCAGTTCTTC. Encoded protein: CASSLSINEQFF. Variable domain in full (rest from reference TRBV7-8 and TRBJ2-1): GAGVSQSPRYKVAKRGQDVALRCDPISGHVSLFWYQQALGQGPEFLTYFQNEAQLDKSGLPSDRFFAERPEGSVSTLKIQRTQQEDSAVYLCASSLSINEQFFGPGTRLTVL.